Detailed here is one TCR beta chain. Authors' methods: For nucleated cells, counts were estimated from reference gene primer amplification. Clones were sequenced by immunoSEQ multiplex PCR, and TCRdb holds only the in-frame ones, with some missing. The V and J calls and clone size were taken over from that table, and D and trimming were inferred from the DNA. Here the sample spans about 240,000 clones, 82% being singletons. The CDR3 totals 14 residues. V was pared by 4 bases and J by 3 bases, with 2 bases of the junction left unmatched. The germline gives CDR1 SGHRS, CDR2 YFSETQ. This entry is derived from a study of blood T cell repertoires in COVID-19. Study summary: Samples taken during acute and convalescent COVID-19 were collected in the United States, Italy and Spain. Sources were T cells, B-cell-depleted T cells, or PBMCs; the material itself was cDNA or gDNA.

This receptor was taken from a woman in her sixties with active or convalescent COVID-19. Input material: peripheral blood. The chain links TRBV5-1 to TRBJ1-1, with 11 bases aligning to TRBD1. CDR3 nucleotides: TGCGCCAGCAGCCCGGGACAGGGGGACACTGAAGCTTTCTTT. Amino acids: CASSPGQGDTEAFF.